This entry lists 26 T cell receptor beta chains sequenced from one sample in a study of cytomegalovirus exposure and HLA in healthy donors. TCRdb keeps only in-frame clones here, not all; method: immunoSEQ multiplex PCR. The profile shows 140,000 or so clones, 80% to 90% of them singletons. Sequencing was done on a sample of PBMCs. These receptors were collected from a young man in good health and CMV-seropositive.

This clone was recorded a few times. The chain recombines TRBV2 with TRBJ2-7; tentatively, D is TRBD1 (5 bases). The CDR3 spans 14 residues. The ends were cut back, 7 bases at V and 3 bases at J, with 16 bases in the middle. CDR1 and CDR2 from the germline V gene are SNHLY and FYNNEI. CDR3 in DNA: TGTGCCAGCATTCCATGGCAGGGTCGCTACGAGCAGTACTTC. Residues: CASIPWQGRYEQYF.

The genes are TRBV19 and TRBJ2-3; D may be TRBD1 (5 bases). The CDR3 runs 16 residues. The germline CDR1 and CDR2 sequences are LNHDA and SQIVND (reference sequence). The V and J ends lost 3 bases and 4 bases respectively, with 17 bases between them. The CDR3 sequence is CASSIGAGKGSDTQYF. CDR3 bases: TGTGCCAGTAGTATTGGGGCAGGGAAGGGGTCAGATACGCAGTATTTT.

The chain links TRBV28 to TRBJ2-1; 9 bases align to TRBD1. The CDR3 consists of 12 residues. Per germline, CDR1 MDHEN and CDR2 SYDVKM. V shed 8 bases, J shed 12 bases, and the junction held 8 bases outside the gene matches. The CDR3 DNA is TGTGCCAGCCGTAGACCGGGACAGGGGCAGTTCTTC. Its translation is CASRRPGQGQFF.

In this sample, this clone turned up a few times. The chain combines TRBV7-9 with TRBJ1-1, with D possibly matching TRBD1 (6 bases). Germline assignment: CDR1 SEHNR and CDR2 FQNEAQ (reference sequence). CDR3 length equals 16 residues. Trimming removed 1 base at V and 3 bases at J, with 15 bases between. DNA for the CDR3: TGTGCCAGCAGCTTAGATGTTGGGGGCCTGGACACTGAAGCTTTCTTT. This encodes CASSLDVGGLDTEAFF.

J is TRBJ2-7 and V is TRBV29-1, with TRBD1 identical over 8 bases. V gave up 6 bases and J gave up 6 bases; unmatched junction bases: 19. The CDR3 covers 16 residues. Germline V CDR1 and CDR2: SQVTM, ANQGSEA. The CDR3 nucleotides read TGCAGCGTGGGACAGGCTGGGGGACTCACCCTTTCCGAGCAGTACTTC. Residues: CSVGQAGGLTLSEQYF.

The V gene is TRBV7-6, the J gene TRBJ2-5; 9 positions agree with TRBD2. Germline assignment: CDR1 SGHVS and CDR2 FNYEAQ. V lost 5 bases and J lost 9; bases outside the gene matches: 10. The CDR3 has 14 amino acids. The CDR3 nucleotides are TGTGCCAGCAGCCCGACTAGCGGCCAAGGGGCCCAGTACTTC. Translation gives CASSPTSGQGAQYF. Drawing the rest from reference TRBV7-6 and TRBJ2-5, the complete variable domain is GAGVSQSPRYKVTKRGQDVALRCDPISGHVSLYWYRQALGQGPEFLTYFNYEAQQDKSGLPNDRFSAERPEGSISTLTIQRTEQRDSAMYRCASSPTSGQGAQYFGPGTRLLVL.

The gene calls are TRBV4-1 and TRBJ1-3; D gene ambiguous. The germline CDR1 and CDR2 sequences are MGHRA and YSYEKL. Deletions cut 0 bases from V and 0 bases from J, with 9 bases between. The CDR3 length is 16 residues. The CDR3 sequence is CASSQDGIASGNTIYF. The CDR3 bases are TGCGCCAGCAGCCAAGACGGGATCGCCTCTGGAAACACCATATATTTT.

V is TRBV4-2 and J is TRBJ2-3, with TRBD2 matching 10 bases. Germline V gives CDR1 LGHNA, CDR2 YNFKEQ. Trimming took 0 bases from V and 4 from J; bases not matched to a gene: 7. The CDR3 sequence is 17 residues long. This chain's CDR3 is CASSQDQERGGADTQYF. In nucleotides, the CDR3 is TGTGCCAGCAGCCAAGACCAGGAGCGGGGGGGCGCAGATACGCAGTATTTT.

In this sample, this clone turned up once. The chain recombines TRBV5-8 with TRBJ1-5, with no clear D. The CDR3 contains 13 residues. The V and J ends lost 2 bases and 8 bases respectively, with 11 bases between them. Germline CDR1 and CDR2: SGHTS and YDEGEE. CDR3 DNA sequence: TGTGCCAGCAGCTTCGGGGAAGGAAAGCCCCAGCATTTT. It encodes CASSFGEGKPQHF.

The V call is TRBV10-3, the J call TRBJ1-5; weak D call: TRBD1 (6 bases). V gave up 8 bases and J gave up 4 bases, with 15 bases separating them. Germline V gene sequence: CDR1 ENHRY, CDR2 SYGVKD. The CDR3 loop spans 14 amino acids. CDR3 in DNA: TGTGCCATCGGGGAACAGGGTGGAAATCAGCCCCAGCATTTT. Translating it yields CAIGEQGGNQPQHF.

The rearrangement uses TRBV27 and TRBJ1-5; D is possibly TRBD1 (6 bases). Germline V gene data show CDR1 as MNHEY and CDR2 as SMNVEV (reference sequence). This CDR3 region has 16 residues. Trimming shortened V by 2 bases and J by 6 bases, and 17 bases separated the two germline ends. CDR3 sequence (DNA): TGTGCCAGCAGTTTAGTTCCCCCAGGGGTAGGTCAGCCCCAGCATTTT. It codes for CASSLVPPGVGQPQHF.

The chain uses TRBV5-1 and TRBJ2-3; D is undetermined. V was clipped by 6 bases and J by 0 bases, with 2 bases between them. Per germline, CDR1 SGHRS and CDR2 YFSETQ. This CDR3 has 11 residues. The CDR3 coding sequence is TGCGCCAGCACGAGCACAGATACGCAGTATTTT. It is translated as CASTSTDTQYF.

This clone appeared a single time. The chain combines TRBV2 with TRBJ2-1, with D maybe TRBD1 (6 bases). V lost 5 bases and J 5 bases, leaving 10 bases between the germline ends. This CDR3 region has 13 residues. Germline values: CDR1 SNHLY, CDR2 FYNNEI. This CDR3 is CASSPGQNNEQFF. The CDR3 DNA is TGTGCCAGCAGTCCAGGACAGAACAATGAGCAGTTCTTC.

The rearrangement joins TRBV14 to TRBJ1-2, with no clear D. Trimming stripped 2 bases from V and 4 bases from J, with 8 bases between. This CDR3 is built from 13 residues. Germline lookup yields CDR1 SGHDN and CDR2 FVKESK. The CDR3 sequence: CASSQLRGYGYTF. CDR3 sequence (DNA): TGTGCCAGCAGCCAACTCCGGGGCTATGGCTACACCTTC.

V gene TRBV5-1 combines with J gene TRBJ2-1; D gene uncertain. Germline V lookup: CDR1 SGHRS, CDR2 YFSETQ. The CDR3 totals 16 residues. The V and J ends lost 4 bases and 0 bases respectively, with 14 bases between them. CDR3 sequence: CASSPSFGNSYNEQFF. The CDR3 DNA reads as TGCGCCAGCAGCCCGAGTTTCGGTAACTCCTACAATGAGCAGTTCTTC.

V is TRBV18 and J is TRBJ1-1; TRBD1 matches 9 bases. CDR3 size: 13 residues. The germline V gene has CDR1 KGHSH and CDR2 LQKENI. After removal of 6 bases from V and 3 bases from J, the junction contained 2 bases not matched to a gene. The CDR3 coding sequence is TGTGCCAGCTCTCGGACAGGGGACACTGAAGCTTTCTTT. Protein sequence: CASSRTGDTEAFF.

The genes are TRBV12-5 and TRBJ2-3; 7 bases match TRBD2. The CDR3 is made up of 14 amino acids. Looked up from germline, CDR1 is LGHNT and CDR2 is FRNRAP. V was clipped by 3 bases and J by 2 bases; unmatched bases: 2. CDR3 residues: CASGFRDYTDTQYF. CDR3 DNA: TGTGCTAGTGGTTTCCGGGACTACACAGATACGCAGTATTTT.

The CDR3 loop reads CSVEGHTGELFF. The CDR3 bases are TGCAGCGTTGAAGGGCACACCGGGGAGCTGTTTTTT. V usage is TRBV29-1 and J usage is TRBJ2-2; D not certain. This CDR3 is 12 amino acids long. Trimming removed 1 base at V and 3 bases at J, with 3 bases between. The germline V gene encodes CDR1 SQVTM and CDR2 ANQGSEA.

The gene calls are TRBV19 and TRBJ2-2; D is perhaps TRBD2 (6 bases). The germline V gene encodes CDR1 LNHDA and CDR2 SQIVND (reference sequence). Trimming stripped 3 bases from V and 6 bases from J, with 17 bases between. The CDR3 extends over 16 amino acids. CDR3: CASSILGGNAAGELFF. CDR3 DNA: TGTGCCAGTAGTATTTTGGGGGGTAACGCCGCCGGGGAGCTGTTTTTT.

The chain carries TRBV19 and TRBJ2-1; D gene ambiguous. Germline V gives CDR1 LNHDA, CDR2 SQIVND (reference sequence). V was shortened by 3 bases and J by 4 bases, with 7 bases between the two germline ends. The CDR3 spans 13 residues. In nucleotides, the CDR3 is TGTGCCAGTAGTATCTACCAATACAATGAGCAGTTCTTC. It codes for CASSIYQYNEQFF.

The chain links TRBV27 to TRBJ2-5; 7 nucleotides match TRBD2. Trimming at V came to 4 bases and at J to 2 bases, leaving 10 bases not matched to a gene. CDR1 and CDR2 (germline): MNHEY, SMNVEV (reference sequence). This CDR3 spans 16 amino acids. CDR3 region: CASSSHQAAGQETQYF. DNA for the CDR3: TGTGCCAGCAGTTCCCACCAAGCAGCGGGGCAAGAGACCCAGTACTTC.

The V gene is TRBV4-1, the J gene TRBJ2-1; 13 bases are shared with TRBD2. This CDR3 region has 17 residues. The J segment lost 6 bases and the V segment lost 1 base, leaving 6 bases of the junction unmatched. Germline V gene data show CDR1 as MGHRA and CDR2 as YSYEKL. Here the CDR3 DNA reads TGCGCCAGCAGCCAAGCGGGACTAGCGGGACCCCTCAATGAGCAGTTCTTC. Protein sequence: CASSQAGLAGPLNEQFF.

The chain employs TRBV6-1 and TRBJ2-5, with D tentatively TRBD2 (6 bases). CDR1 is MNHNS, CDR2 SASEGT, per germline. Trimming removed 6 bases from V and 2 bases from J, with 16 bases in between. CDR3 length: 15 residues. CDR3 in amino acids: CASSHIPGAQETQYF. The CDR3 region has the DNA TGTGCCAGCAGCCACATCCCGGGAGCTCAAGAGACCCAGTACTTC.

The chain recombines TRBV30 with TRBJ1-2, with TRBD1 matching over 7 bases. Germline CDR1 GTSNPN, CDR2 SVGIG (reference sequence). The CDR3 contains 12 residues. J was trimmed by 6 bases and V by 7 bases; bases with no gene match: 8. CDR3 sequence: CASALTGNGYTF. DNA of the CDR3: TGTGCCTCTGCGCTGACAGGGAATGGCTACACCTTC.

This CDR3 reads CASSTNRGQGNSPLHF. The CDR3 coding sequence is TGTGCCAGCAGTACAAACAGGGGGCAAGGTAATTCACCCCTCCACTTT. The chain recombines TRBV28 with TRBJ1-6; TRBD1 matches 9 bases. CDR3 length: 16 residues. Germline V gives CDR1 MDHEN, CDR2 SYDVKM. After removal of 5 bases from V and 6 bases from J, the junction contained 8 bases not matched to a gene.

The chain uses TRBV7-2 and TRBJ2-7; 10 nucleotides agree with TRBD1. Looked up from germline, CDR1 is SGHTA and CDR2 is FQGNSA. With 6 bases clipped from V and 4 bases from J, the junction kept 9 bases outside the gene matches. The length of the CDR3 is 15 residues. For the CDR3, the DNA is TGTGCCAGCAGTCAAACAATGGGACAGGGGTACGAGCAGTACTTC. Translating gives CASSQTMGQGYEQYF.